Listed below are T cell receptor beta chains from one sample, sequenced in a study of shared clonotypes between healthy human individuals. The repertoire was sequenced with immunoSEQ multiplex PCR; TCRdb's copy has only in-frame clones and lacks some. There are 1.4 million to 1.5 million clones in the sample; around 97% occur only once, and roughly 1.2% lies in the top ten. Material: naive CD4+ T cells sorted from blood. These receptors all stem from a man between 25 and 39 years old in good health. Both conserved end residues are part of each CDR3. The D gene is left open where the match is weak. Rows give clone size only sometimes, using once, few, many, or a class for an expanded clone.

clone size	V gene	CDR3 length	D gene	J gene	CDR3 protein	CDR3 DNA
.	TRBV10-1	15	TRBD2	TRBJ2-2	CASSDAGGPLGELFF	TGCGCCAGCAGTGATGCGGGAGGGCCCCTCGGGGAGCTGTTTTTT
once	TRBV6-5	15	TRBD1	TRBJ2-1	CASRKTGGAYNEQFF	TGTGCCAGCAGGAAAACAGGGGGCGCGTACAATGAGCAGTTCTTC
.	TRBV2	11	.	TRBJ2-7	CASGVSPRNNF	TGTGCCAGCGGAGTCTCGCCAAGGAATAACTTC
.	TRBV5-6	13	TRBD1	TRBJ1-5	CASSLDRAQPQHF	TGTGCCAGCAGCCTCGACAGGGCTCAGCCCCAGCATTTT
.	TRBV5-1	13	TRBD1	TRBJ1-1	CASSRTGGTEAFF	TGCGCCAGCAGCCGGACAGGCGGCACTGAAGCTTTCTTT
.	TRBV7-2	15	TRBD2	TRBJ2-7	CASSPVGRASYEQYF	TGTGCCAGCAGCCCCGTCGGGAGGGCCTCCTACGAGCAGTACTTC
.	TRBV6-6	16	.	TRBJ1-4	CASSYSNPGINEKLFF	TGTGCCAGCAGTTACTCGAACCCGGGAATCAATGAAAAACTGTTTTTT
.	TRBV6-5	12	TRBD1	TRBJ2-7	CASSRTGYEQYF	TGTGCCAGCAGTCGGACAGGGTACGAGCAGTACTTC
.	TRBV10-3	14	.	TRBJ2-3	CATTDGDSTDTQYF	TGTGCCACTACGGACGGTGATAGCACAGATACGCAGTATTTT
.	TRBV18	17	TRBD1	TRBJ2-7	CASSPLEVGTGAYEQYF	TGTGCCAGCTCACCACTTGAGGTCGGGACAGGAGCCTACGAGCAGTACTTC
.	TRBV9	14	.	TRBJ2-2	CASSGPGTLGELFF	TGTGCCAGCAGCGGTCCCGGGACCCTCGGGGAGCTGTTTTTT
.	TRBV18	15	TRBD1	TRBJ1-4	CASSPLGQGNEKLFF	TGTGCCAGCTCACCTTTGGGACAGGGGAATGAAAAACTGTTTTTT
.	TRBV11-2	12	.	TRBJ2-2	CASSFIGGELFF	TGTGCCAGCAGCTTTATCGGCGGGGAGCTGTTTTTT
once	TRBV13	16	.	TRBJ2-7	CASSPPPREVPYEQYF	TGTGCCAGCAGCCCCCCCCCGAGGGAGGTTCCCTACGAGCAGTACTTC
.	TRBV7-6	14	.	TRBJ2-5	CASSPAPGQETQYF	TGTGCCAGCAGCCCGGCACCGGGCCAAGAGACCCAGTACTTC